Below, 10 T cell receptor beta chains from the same sample are listed, as sequenced in a study of beta chain features in type 1 diabetes. Isolated RNA was reverse transcribed in full, so expressed TCRB transcripts were sequenced. The repertoire was sequenced with immunoSEQ multiplex PCR; TCRdb's copy has only in-frame clones and lacks some. Counted here are more than 120,000 clones, 10% to 15% occurring once; the ten biggest clones make up 1% to 1.5%. Study-wide findings and caveats: Patients with Type 1 diabetes showed moderately but significantly shorter TCRB CDR3s in all four CD4+ subsets.

These receptors are not linked to any known antigen. The sequencing sample was made of central memory CD4+ T cells from blood. These receptors came from a man aged 18 to 30 with type 1 diabetes.

There are a few counts of this clone. The rearrangement links TRBV27 to TRBJ2-5, with 7 nucleotides matching TRBD1. J gave up 5 bases and V 2 bases, and 8 bases lay outside the gene matches. CDR1 is MNHEY, CDR2 SMNVEV, per germline (reference sequence). The CDR3 is made up of 15 amino acids. The CDR3: CASSLTQGQWETQYF. In DNA, the CDR3 is TGTGCCAGCAGTTTAACACAGGGGCAGTGGGAGACCCAGTACTTC.

The chain carries TRBV27 and TRBJ1-2; 7 bases fit TRBD1. CDR1 is MNHEY, CDR2 SMNVEV, per germline (reference sequence). J lost 2 bases, V lost 3 bases, and 6 bases had no gene match. The CDR3 has 15 amino acids. The CDR3: CASSFRQGSNYGYTF. The CDR3 coding sequence is TGTGCCAGCAGTTTCAGACAGGGAAGCAACTATGGCTACACCTTC.

In its sample, this clone was seen a few times. The gene calls are TRBV9 and TRBJ2-5; D unresolved. Germline CDR1 SGDLS, CDR2 YYNGEE. V was trimmed by 0 bases and J by 1 base, leaving 10 bases between them. The CDR3 is 15 residues long. The CDR3 DNA is TGTGCCAGCAGCGTAGCCCTAACCTCCCAAGAGACCCAGTACTTC. It codes for CASSVALTSQETQYF. Supplemented by reference TRBV9 and TRBJ2-5, the full variable domain reads DSGVTQTPKHLITATGQRVTLRCSPRSGDLSVYWYQQSLDQGLQFLIQYYNGEERAKGNILERFSAQQFPDLHSELNLSSLELGDSALYFCASSVALTSQETQYFGPGTRLLVL.

This clone was seen ten or more times. J is TRBJ2-3 and V is TRBV9; 10 bases match TRBD1. Trimming at V came to 3 bases and at J to 5 bases, leaving 3 bases not matched to a gene. Germline CDR1 is SGDLS and CDR2 is YYNGEE. The CDR3 runs to 14 residues. As DNA, the CDR3 is TGTGCCAGCAGCGAGGGACAGGGGATAGATACGCAGTATTTT. It yields the protein CASSEGQGIDTQYF.

In this sample, this clone turned up a few times. The chain couples TRBV9 to TRBJ2-1; either TRBD1 or TRBD2 may fit D (7 bases each). V was pared by 3 bases and J by 1 base, with 11 bases between. CDR1 and CDR2 (germline): SGDLS, YYNGEE. This CDR3 region has 15 residues. The CDR3 DNA sequence: TGTGCCAGCAGCGACAGGGGAGGGTCCTACAATGAGCAGTTCTTC. Translating gives CASSDRGGSYNEQFF. The full variable domain, with the rest looked up from reference TRBV9 and TRBJ2-1, is DSGVTQTPKHLITATGQRVTLRCSPRSGDLSVYWYQQSLDQGLQFLIQYYNGEERAKGNILERFSAQQFPDLHSELNLSSLELGDSALYFCASSDRGGSYNEQFFGPGTRLTVL.

This rearrangement joins TRBV6-5 to TRBJ1-6, with 10 nucleotides matching TRBD1. Germline V gene lookup returns CDR1 MNHEY and CDR2 SVGAGI. CDR3 length equals 14 residues. V lost 6 bases, J lost 9 bases, and 5 bases stayed unmatched. The CDR3 DNA sequence: TGTGCCAGCAGCCGGGACAGGGGTAGTTCACCCCTCCACTTT. It encodes CASSRDRGSSPLHF.

This clone was observed many times. This chain connects TRBV7-2 to TRBJ2-5; D is perhaps TRBD1 (6 bases). V dropped 3 bases and J dropped 5 bases, with 13 bases sitting between them. CDR1 and CDR2 (germline): SGHTA, FQGNSA. The CDR3 covers 14 residues. CDR3 in amino acids: CASSFDQGRETQYF. The CDR3 nucleotides are TGTGCCAGCAGCTTCGACCAGGGGCGCGAGACCCAGTACTTC.

This sequence joins TRBV19 and TRBJ1-6; 9 nucleotides agree with TRBD1. Trimming took 3 bases from V and 9 from J; bases not matched to a gene: 3. Germline lookup yields CDR1 LNHDA and CDR2 SQIVND (reference sequence). CDR3 length: 14 amino acids. CDR3 sequence (DNA): TGTGCCAGTAGTATGGACAGGGGTGGTTCACCCCTCCACTTT. It encodes CASSMDRGGSPLHF.

At least ten counts were recorded for this clone. This chain connects TRBV6-5 to TRBJ2-1; D remains unclear. The germline V gene encodes CDR1 MNHEY and CDR2 SVGAGI. V dropped 4 bases and J dropped 4 bases, with 11 bases sitting between them. There are 14 residues in the CDR3. The CDR3 sequence is CASSSSTPYNEQFF. For the CDR3, the DNA is TGTGCCAGCAGTTCATCAACTCCTTACAATGAGCAGTTCTTC.

This clone was counted a few times. V gene TRBV2 combines with J gene TRBJ2-1; 8 bases agree with TRBD2. Germline V lookup: CDR1 SNHLY, CDR2 FYNNEI. The CDR3 has 16 residues. V dropped 5 bases and J dropped 4; count of bases not matched to a gene: 10. The CDR3 region is CASSHAGLAAYNEQFF. DNA of the CDR3: TGTGCCAGCAGTCACGCCGGACTAGCAGCTTACAATGAGCAGTTCTTC.